The next 20 T cell receptor beta chains were all read from a single sample in a study of T cell responses to AZD1222 COVID-19 vaccine. Generated by immunoSEQ multiplex PCR, the TCRdb table keeps only in-frame clones and is missing some. This table holds roughly 89,000 clones, roughly 90% found once. The sample in question was peripheral blood, obtained on day 0 of MenACWY control vaccination. Receptor source: an adult in good health.

The CDR3 reads CASSLLPTEKLFF. Written as DNA, the CDR3 is TGCGCCAGCAGCTTGCTACCCACTGAAAAACTGTTTTTT. The chain couples TRBV5-1 to TRBJ1-4; no firm D call. The CDR3 consists of 13 residues. Germline V gene lookup returns CDR1 SGHRS and CDR2 YFSETQ. V was clipped by 1 base and J by 7 bases, with 8 bases between them.

The V and J genes are TRBV19 and TRBJ2-1; 8 bases agree with TRBD2. J gave up 7 bases and V 1 base, and 9 bases lay outside the gene matches. This CDR3 has 16 residues. Germline V CDR1 and CDR2: LNHDA, SQIVND (reference sequence). CDR3: CASSIARTSGVNEQFF. CDR3 coding DNA: TGTGCCAGTAGTATAGCGAGAACTAGCGGAGTAAATGAGCAGTTCTTC.

V gene TRBV6-5 combines with J gene TRBJ1-4, with TRBD1 identical over 7 bases. The V segment lost 10 bases and the J segment 8 bases; nucleotides outside the gene matches: 7. Germline V gene lookup returns CDR1 MNHEY and CDR2 SVGAGI. The CDR3 covers 12 residues. In DNA, the CDR3 is TGTGCCATCGGGACAGATTTCGAAAAACTGTTTTTT. Translated, it gives CAIGTDFEKLFF.

This chain links TRBV11-2 with TRBJ1-1; D unclear. The germline gives CDR1 SGHAT, CDR2 FQNNGV. The V end was cut by 3 bases, the J end by 3 bases, with 5 bases between. CDR3 size: 12 residues. The CDR3 here is CASSFYDTEAFF. The CDR3 coding sequence is TGTGCCAGCAGCTTTTACGACACTGAAGCTTTCTTT. The whole variable domain, remainder taken from reference TRBV11-2 and TRBJ1-1, is EAGVAQSPRYKIIEKRQSVAFWCNPISGHATLYWYQQILGQGPKLLIQFQNNGVVDDSQLPKDRFSAERLKGVDSTLKIQPAKLEDSAVYLCASSFYDTEAFFGQGTRLTVV.

This chain uses TRBV19 with TRBJ1-5; no definite D call. With 10 bases removed from V and 0 bases from J, the gap between germline ends came to 13 bases. The germline gives CDR1 LNHDA, CDR2 SQIVND (reference sequence). CDR3 length: 14 residues. Written as DNA, the CDR3 is TGTGCCACCAAGGGAGACTTTAGCAATCAGCCCCAGCATTTT. Its translation is CATKGDFSNQPQHF.

The chain couples TRBV30 to TRBJ2-1; D gene unclear. This CDR3 spans 14 amino acids. Germline values: CDR1 GTSNPN, CDR2 SVGIG (reference sequence). Trimming shortened V by 3 bases and J by 0 bases, and 9 bases separated the two germline ends. The CDR3 DNA reads TGTGCCTGGAGCGATTCGAGCTCCTACAATGAGCAGTTCTTC. Encoded protein: CAWSDSSSYNEQFF.

This chain's CDR3 is CASRTTASNQPQHF. The CDR3 DNA is TGTGCCAGCAGGACGACAGCTAGCAATCAGCCCCAGCATTTT. This chain links TRBV2 with TRBJ1-5; tentatively, D is TRBD1 (5 bases). Looked up from germline, CDR1 is SNHLY and CDR2 is FYNNEI. V was shortened by 6 bases and J by 0 bases, with 9 bases between the two germline ends. The CDR3 has 14 amino acids.

The rearrangement uses TRBV2 and TRBJ2-1; D is uncertain. V dropped 7 bases and J dropped 6 bases, with 16 bases sitting between them. The CDR3 length is 14 residues. Germline CDR1 SNHLY, CDR2 FYNNEI. CDR3 bases: TGTGCCAGCACCGCTAGATCCCGGCTCAATGAGCAGTTCTTC. Translated, it gives CASTARSRLNEQFF. Full variable domain (remainder filled in from reference TRBV2 and TRBJ2-1): EPEVTQTPSHQVTQMGQEVILRCVPISNHLYFYWYRQILGQKVEFLVSFYNNEISEKSEIFDDQFSVERPDGSNFTLKIRSTKLEDSAMYFCASTARSRLNEQFFGPGTRLTVL.

This chain uses TRBV7-2 with TRBJ1-6; perhaps TRBD1 as D (5 bases). This CDR3 contains 18 residues. Germline-derived CDR1 and CDR2 are SGHTA and FQGNSA. V lost 4 bases, J lost 6 bases, and 22 bases lay in between. The CDR3 sequence is CASSSPGGEDPSNSPLHF. As DNA, the CDR3 is TGTGCCAGCAGCTCTCCTGGGGGGGAGGATCCTTCTAATTCACCCCTCCACTTT.

This clone was detected only a few times. The V gene is TRBV27, the J gene TRBJ2-1; D may match TRBD1 or TRBD2 (5 bases each). The ends were cut back, 6 bases at V and 2 bases at J, with 14 bases in the middle. The CDR3 consists of 15 residues. Looked up from germline, CDR1 is MNHEY and CDR2 is SMNVEV (reference sequence). DNA of the CDR3: TGTGCCAGCAGGAAGGGGAGAGAGGCCTACAATGAGCAGTTCTTC. Translated, it gives CASRKGREAYNEQFF.

The sample holds one count of this clone. This chain joins TRBV5-3 and TRBJ2-7, with D unclear. TRBV5-3 is labeled an ORF, and its function is uncertain. This CDR3 spans 9 amino acids. V shed 7 bases and J shed 2 bases, with 1 base lying between them. The CDR3: CARAYEQYF. CDR3 sequence (DNA): TGTGCCAGAGCCTACGAGCAGTACTTC.

The chain has TRBV4-2 and TRBJ1-5, with D unclear. Germline V lookup: CDR1 LGHNA, CDR2 YNFKEQ. The CDR3 runs 14 residues. V shed 4 bases and J shed 4 bases, with 11 bases lying between them. The CDR3 region has the DNA TGTGCCAGCAGCCCAAACGCGCTTAATCAGCCCCAGCATTTT. Protein product: CASSPNALNQPQHF.

V gene TRBV5-6 combines with J gene TRBJ1-1; tentatively, D is TRBD1 (6 bases). The CDR3 is made up of 14 amino acids. Trimming cost V 7 bases and J 4 bases, with 17 bases left between them. Per germline, CDR1 SGHDT and CDR2 YYEEEE. CDR3 nucleotide sequence: TGTGCCAGCGAGAAGGGGACACCGAGCACTGAAGCTTTCTTT. It translates to CASEKGTPSTEAFF.

This chain uses TRBV10-3 with TRBJ2-2, with D tentatively TRBD1 (6 bases). Germline assignment: CDR1 ENHRY and CDR2 SYGVKD. CDR3 length: 14 residues. Between the trimmed V and J ends, which lost 6 bases and 4 bases, there was a span of 12 bases. The CDR3 loop reads CAISPTGTTGELFF. Written as DNA, the CDR3 is TGTGCCATCAGCCCGACAGGAACCACCGGGGAGCTGTTTTTT.

This chain links TRBV6-2 or TRBV6-3 with TRBJ2-2; 7 bases are shared with TRBD2. The CDR3 contains 17 residues. In germline, CDR1 is MNHEY, CDR2 SVGEGT. The junction had 6 bases not matched to a gene; V was cut back by 2 bases and J by 0 bases. The CDR3 DNA is TGTGCCAGCAGTTACCCGTCTAGCGGCTCGAACACCGGGGAGCTGTTTTTT. Amino acid sequence: CASSYPSSGSNTGELFF.

The chain couples TRBV5-3 to TRBJ2-7, with D possibly being TRBD2 (7 bases). TRBV5-3 falls under the ORF class, with uncertain function. The CDR3 is 14 amino acids. The V end lost 10 bases, the J end lost 0 bases, and 17 bases lay between the germline ends. CDR3 sequence reads: CAGGARNSSYEQYF. DNA for the CDR3: TGTGCCGGGGGGGCAAGGAACAGCTCCTACGAGCAGTACTTC.

The chain carries TRBV19 and TRBJ1-2; 7 nucleotides match TRBD1. Germline V gene data show CDR1 as LNHDA and CDR2 as SQIVND (reference sequence). The CDR3 totals 13 residues. Trimming at V came to 8 bases and at J to 9 bases, leaving 12 bases not matched to a gene. The chain's CDR3 is CASCSYRGESYTF. The CDR3 DNA sequence: TGTGCCAGTTGTTCCTACAGGGGAGAAAGCTACACCTTC.

The chain has TRBV7-2 and TRBJ1-6, with 8 bases aligning to TRBD1. The CDR3 runs to 16 residues. The V and J ends lost 1 base and 10 bases, in that order; junction bases with no gene match: 9. Per the germline V gene, CDR1 is SGHTA and CDR2 is FQGNSA. CDR3 amino acids: CASSLEGRTGRSPLHF. The CDR3 DNA sequence: TGTGCCAGCAGCTTAGAGGGTCGGACAGGGAGATCACCCCTCCACTTT.

The chain combines TRBV4-1 with TRBJ2-1; TRBD2 aligns across 7 bases. Germline V gene sequence: CDR1 MGHRA, CDR2 YSYEKL. Losses at the gene ends were 1 base for V and 3 bases for J; bases not matched to a gene: 6. The CDR3 sequence is 16 residues long. CDR3 region: CASSQVRLAVYNEQFF. Here the CDR3 DNA reads TGCGCCAGCAGCCAAGTACGCCTAGCGGTCTACAATGAGCAGTTCTTC.

This clone occurred a few times. This chain uses TRBV10-2 with TRBJ1-4, with 7 bases lining up with TRBD1. The V and J ends lost 8 bases and 5 bases, in that order; junction bases with no gene match: 8. CDR3 size: 14 residues. CDR1 and CDR2 (germline): WSHSY, SAAADI. The CDR3 protein is CASCRQGGNEKLFF. Written as DNA, the CDR3 is TGCGCCAGCTGCCGCCAGGGGGGCAATGAAAAACTGTTTTTT.